A single sample gave rise to the 22 T cell receptor beta chains below, sequenced in a study of graft-versus-host responses after intestinal transplantation. Sequencing used immunoSEQ multiplex PCR; TCRdb keeps in-frame clones, though not all of them. Found here are 90,000 to 150,000 clones, roughly 95% of them singletons; the top ten hold 3% to 4%. These TCRs' antigens remain unknown. Specimen: unstimulated CD8+ T cells sorted from spleen or lymph node cells, collected before intestinal transplant. The source is a human donor who received an intestinal transplant.

Notes on this clone: At the DNA level, this CDR3 is encoded by other sequences in the same sample as well. This chain connects TRBV19 to TRBJ1-1, with D possibly TRBD1 on 5 matching bases. CDR3 size: 12 residues. Looked up from germline, CDR1 is LNHDA and CDR2 is SQIVND (reference sequence). V was pared by 3 bases and J by 5 bases, with 7 bases between. Here the CDR3 reads CASSMRGTEAFF. The CDR3 DNA reads as TGTGCCAGTAGTATGAGGGGAACTGAAGCTTTCTTT. Filled out from reference TRBV19 and TRBJ1-1, the complete variable domain reads DGGITQSPKYLFRKEGQNVTLSCEQNLNHDAMYWYRQDPGQGLRLIYYSQIVNDFQKGDIAEGYSVSREKKESFPLTVTSAQKNPTAFYLCASSMRGTEAFFGQGTRLTVV.

V and J are TRBV4-1 and TRBJ1-5; D is ambiguous. V lost 1 base and J lost 4, with 14 bases in between. The CDR3 consists of 16 residues. Germline V lookup: CDR1 MGHRA, CDR2 YSYEKL. The CDR3, as DNA: TGCGCCAGCAGCCAAGGCCCCAGAGGACGGAATCAGCCCCAGCATTTT. This encodes CASSQGPRGRNQPQHF.

The gene calls are TRBV29-1 and TRBJ1-2; maybe TRBD1 (6 bases). The germline CDR1 and CDR2 sequences are SQVTM and ANQGSEA. The CDR3 runs to 13 residues. The ends were cut back, 6 bases at V and 3 bases at J, with 14 bases in the middle. The CDR3 DNA follows: TGCAGCGTAGGGGCAGGGGAGGACTATGGCTACACCTTC. The encoded protein is CSVGAGEDYGYTF.

This clone was detected once. The V and J genes are TRBV5-1 and TRBJ2-7, with D perhaps TRBD1 (6 bases). V was clipped by 3 bases and J by 1 base, with 14 bases between them. Germline CDR1 reads SGHRS; CDR2 reads YFSETQ. The CDR3 has 15 residues. The CDR3 is CASSWGPLDSYEQYF. The CDR3 nucleotides are TGCGCCAGCAGCTGGGGGCCGCTGGATTCCTACGAGCAGTACTTC. Full variable domain (rest looked up from reference TRBV5-1 and TRBJ2-7): KAGVTQTPRYLIKTRGQQVTLSCSPISGHRSVSWYQQTPGQGLQFLFEYFSETQRNKGNFPGRFSGRQFSNSRSEMNVSTLELGDSALYLCASSWGPLDSYEQYFGPGTRLTVT.

The J gene is TRBJ2-5, the V gene TRBV10-1; TRBD2 matches 14 bases. CDR1 and CDR2 from the germline V gene are WNHNN and SYGVQD (reference sequence). J gave up 5 bases and V 7 bases, and 21 bases lay outside the gene matches. The CDR3 is made up of 20 amino acids. The CDR3 sequence: CASIRPGTSGSMCFWETQYF. The CDR3 DNA sequence: TGCGCCAGCATCCGTCCCGGGACTAGCGGGAGTATGTGTTTTTGGGAGACCCAGTACTTC.

This clone was recorded only once. CDR3 residues: CASSSGGAFF. CDR3 nucleotide sequence: TGTGCCAGCAGTTCAGGGGGGGCTTTCTTT. The rearrangement joins TRBV28 to TRBJ1-1; 7 bases are shared with TRBD1. J lost 11 bases, V lost 4 bases, and 1 base had no gene match. CDR3 size: 10 residues. Per the germline V gene, CDR1 is MDHEN and CDR2 is SYDVKM.

This chain links TRBV5-6 with TRBJ2-1; 9 bases map to TRBD2. Germline-derived CDR1 and CDR2 are SGHDT and YYEEEE. V dropped 0 bases and J dropped 0; count of bases not matched to a gene: 10. This CDR3 spans 19 amino acids. The CDR3: CASSLAVSGSPRSYNEQFF. The CDR3, as DNA: TGTGCCAGCAGCTTGGCGGTTAGCGGGAGTCCCCGCTCCTACAATGAGCAGTTCTTC.

The rearrangement uses TRBV6-1 and TRBJ2-7; D perhaps matches TRBD2 (6 bases). The CDR3 sequence is 16 residues long. V lost 2 bases and J lost 3, with 17 bases in between. CDR1 and CDR2 from the germline V gene are MNHNS and SASEGT. CDR3 coding DNA: TGTGCCAGCAGTGAACAGGCTAGCGAGGAAATCTACGAGCAGTACTTC. It yields the protein CASSEQASEEIYEQYF.

This chain joins TRBV9 and TRBJ2-3; TRBD2 matches 9 bases. After removal of 3 bases from V and 1 base from J, the junction contained 3 bases not matched to a gene. The CDR3 runs to 15 residues. Germline V lookup: CDR1 SGDLS, CDR2 YYNGEE. CDR3 residues: CASSAAGGRTDTQYF. CDR3 sequence (DNA): TGTGCCAGCAGCGCAGCGGGAGGTCGCACAGATACGCAGTATTTT.

The chain uses TRBV10-2 and TRBJ2-1; tentatively, D is TRBD2 (6 bases). The V and J ends lost 6 bases and 3 bases respectively, with 12 bases between them. This CDR3 is 14 amino acids long. Germline lookup yields CDR1 WSHSY and CDR2 SAAADI. CDR3 amino acids: CASSGGAVYNEQFF. The CDR3 DNA is TGCGCCAGCAGCGGGGGAGCGGTCTACAATGAGCAGTTCTTC.

V and J are TRBV7-3 and TRBJ2-5; D perhaps matches TRBD2 (5 bases). CDR1 is SGHTA and CDR2 is FQGTGA in the germline V gene. Deletions cut 5 bases from V and 0 bases from J, with 7 bases between. The CDR3 spans 13 residues. The CDR3 DNA sequence: TGTGCCAGCAGCCCGGGGTACCAAGAGACCCAGTACTTC. Translation: CASSPGYQETQYF.

This clone appeared once. The CDR3 protein is CASSTRAEIGAERNQPQHF. In nucleotides, the CDR3 is TGTGCCAGTAGTACTCGAGCCGAGATCGGTGCAGAGCGCAATCAGCCCCAGCATTTT. The chain couples TRBV19 to TRBJ1-5; D remains ambiguous. Germline V gene lookup returns CDR1 LNHDA and CDR2 SQIVND (reference sequence). CDR3 size: 19 residues. Trimming cost V 4 bases and J 2 bases, with 24 bases left between them.

V and J are TRBV9 and TRBJ2-1, with 11 nucleotides matching TRBD2. Germline CDR1 SGDLS, CDR2 YYNGEE. V trimming: 7 bases; J trimming: 3 bases; junction bases outside the gene matches: 9. This CDR3 contains 16 residues. The CDR3 spells CASGTPGTSGYNEQFF. The DNA of the CDR3 is TGTGCCAGCGGAACCCCCGGGACTAGCGGCTACAATGAGCAGTTCTTC.

The chain joins TRBV18 to TRBJ2-3; D is undetermined. The CDR3 totals 15 residues. V lost 3 bases, J lost 0 bases, and 10 bases lay in between. Germline V gives CDR1 KGHSH, CDR2 LQKENI. As DNA, the CDR3 is TGTGCCAGCTCACCTGGGTTTCTTAGCACAGATACGCAGTATTTT. It is translated as CASSPGFLSTDTQYF. Together with reference TRBV18 and TRBJ2-3, the CDR3 gives the full variable domain: NAGVMQNPRHLVRRRGQEARLRCSPMKGHSHVYWYRQLPEEGLKFMVYLQKENIIDESGMPKERFSAEFPKEGPSILRIQQVVRGDSAAYFCASSPGFLSTDTQYFGPGTRLTVL.

The chain joins TRBV7-9 to TRBJ1-2; 10 positions match TRBD1. V shed 5 bases and J 6 bases; nucleotides not matched to a gene: 6. The CDR3 contains 14 residues. Germline CDR1 is SEHNR and CDR2 is FQNEAQ (reference sequence). The CDR3 nucleotides are TGTGCCAGCAGCAACGCCGGGACAGGGGATGGCTACACCTTC. This sequence encodes CASSNAGTGDGYTF.

CDR3 bases: TGTGCCAGCAGTGAGGGACTAGTTAGGGCCGGGGAGCTGTTTTTT. Translated, it gives CASSEGLVRAGELFF. The chain joins TRBV2 to TRBJ2-2; 8 bases match TRBD2. CDR3 length equals 15 residues. Germline V lookup: CDR1 SNHLY, CDR2 FYNNEI. V was clipped by 3 bases and J by 6 bases; unmatched bases: 6.

This clone appeared a single time. The CDR3 nucleotides read TGTGCCTGGAGGGTGGCCTCCTTGGGATACGAGCAGTACTTC. As protein: CAWRVASLGYEQYF. This chain joins TRBV30 and TRBJ2-7; D ambiguous. This CDR3 comprises 14 residues. Trimming took off 3 bases at V and 4 bases at J, with 16 bases between the two ends. Per the germline V gene, CDR1 is GTSNPN and CDR2 is SVGIG (reference sequence).

The V and J genes are TRBV6-6 and TRBJ1-2; D ambiguous. Trimming stripped 6 bases from V and 5 bases from J, with 16 bases between. This CDR3 has 14 residues. Germline values: CDR1 MNHNY, CDR2 SVGAGI (reference sequence). The chain's CDR3 is CASSPLRTPYGYTF. As DNA, the CDR3 is TGTGCCAGCAGCCCGCTCCGAACTCCTTATGGCTACACCTTC.

V is TRBV28 and J is TRBJ2-7, with D perhaps matching TRBD1 (6 bases). CDR3 size: 15 residues. The V gene lost 2 bases and the J gene lost 4 bases, with 15 bases spanning the gap. The germline V gene has CDR1 MDHEN and CDR2 SYDVKM. CDR3 sequence (DNA): TGTGCCAGCAGTTTAGGAGTGACAGGACGTTACGAGCAGTACTTC. Amino acid sequence: CASSLGVTGRYEQYF.

The V and J genes are TRBV27 and TRBJ1-5; D not certain. The V end lost 2 bases, the J end lost 6 bases, and 8 bases lay between the germline ends. The germline V gene has CDR1 MNHEY and CDR2 SMNVEV (reference sequence). The CDR3 contains 13 residues. The CDR3 nucleotides read TGTGCCAGCAGTTTAGTGGCGGGTCAGCCCCAGCATTTT. Its translation: CASSLVAGQPQHF.

The rearrangement joins TRBV7-3 to TRBJ1-1; D is possibly TRBD1 (6 bases). The CDR3 is made up of 16 amino acids. V was pared by 6 bases and J by 0 bases, with 17 bases between. Germline CDR1 and CDR2: SGHTA and FQGTGA. This CDR3 is CASRLIPDSLNTEAFF. CDR3 nucleotide sequence: TGTGCCAGCAGACTGATCCCGGACAGTTTGAACACTGAAGCTTTCTTT. The full variable domain, rest sourced from reference TRBV7-3 and TRBJ1-1, is GAGVSQTPSNKVTEKGKYVELRCDPISGHTALYWYRQSLGQGPEFLIYFQGTGAADDSGLPNDRFFAVRPEGSVSTLKIQRTERGDSAVYLCASRLIPDSLNTEAFFGQGTRLTVV.

This clone was seen a single time. The DNA for the CDR3 is TGTGCCACCAGCTCCGGTCTGAGGGGAAGCAATCAGCCCCAGCATTTT. Its translation: CATSSGLRGSNQPQHF. The V and J genes are TRBV15 and TRBJ1-5, with D possibly matching TRBD1 (5 bases). The CDR3 contains 16 residues. Trimming removed 5 bases from V and 1 base from J, with 15 bases in between. Germline CDR1 is LNHNV and CDR2 is YYDKDF (reference sequence).